One sample yielded the 31 T cell receptor beta chains listed below, sequenced in a study of blood T cells in healthy people across ages. Through a sample-barcoded 5' primer and a J-beta primer mix, a second PCR was run for about 7 to 12 cycles. TCRdb processed the 5' RACE reads anew with MiXCR; each CDR3 protein has one entry. The data hold 1.5 million to 2 million distinct CDR3 sequences, with approximately 28% observed a single time. Sequencing input: blood. The receptor source for this set is a woman in her 30s in good health.

The table lists this clonotype with a few counts. The J gene is TRBJ2-4, the V gene TRBV20-1; perhaps D is TRBD1 or TRBD2 (5 bases each). Germline CDR1 and CDR2: DFQATT and SNEGSKA (reference sequence). This CDR3 spans 16 amino acids. The ends were cut back, 0 bases at V and 13 bases at J, with 25 bases in the middle. CDR3 region: CSARDSPKGRRGEQYF. The CDR3 DNA reads as TGCAGTGCTAGAGATTCCCCTAAGGGGAGAAGAGGAGAGCAGTACTTC.

In this sample, this clonotype turned up many times. The V gene is TRBV9, the J gene TRBJ2-7, with 9 bases matching TRBD1. The germline gives CDR1 SGDLS, CDR2 YYNGEE. Trimming removed 3 bases from V and 2 bases from J; junction bases left unmatched: 3. This CDR3 has 14 residues. The CDR3 DNA sequence: TGTGCCAGCAGCGGACAGGGGGACCCCTACGAGCAGTACTTC. As protein: CASSGQGDPYEQYF.

The rearrangement joins TRBV28 to TRBJ2-2; D is possibly TRBD1 or TRBD2 (5 bases each). V lost 3 bases, J lost 6 bases, and 8 bases lay in between. CDR1 and CDR2 from the germline V gene are MDHEN and SYDVKM. There are 13 residues in the CDR3. The CDR3, as DNA: TGTGCCAGCAGTTTTGGGGGTCCCGGGGAGCTGTTTTTT. Protein sequence: CASSFGGPGELFF.

This clonotype has a count of ten or more. The chain links TRBV10-3 to TRBJ2-5; D remains unclear. CDR3 length: 14 amino acids. CDR1 and CDR2 from the germline V gene are ENHRY and SYGVKD. Between the trimmed V and J ends, which lost 4 bases and 5 bases, there was a span of 14 bases. The CDR3 is CAISGKVNGETQYF. The CDR3 DNA follows: TGTGCCATCAGTGGGAAGGTTAATGGGGAGACCCAGTACTTC.

This clonotype was seen a few times. This chain links TRBV2 with TRBJ1-2; no reliable D call. V shed 8 bases and J shed 1 base, with 8 bases lying between them. Germline V gene data show CDR1 as SNHLY and CDR2 as FYNNEI. This CDR3 is 12 amino acids long. CDR3 amino acids: CASDRDNYGYTF. Here the CDR3 DNA reads TGTGCCAGCGATCGGGATAACTATGGCTACACCTTC.

About this clonotype: Mismatch with germline at one junction end may stem from a read error. The CDR3 reads CPSSLFMTSVTTDTQYF. The CDR3 DNA follows: TGTCCCAGCAGCTTATTCATGACTAGCGTAACCACAGATACGCAGTATTTT. This sequence joins TRBV7-8 and TRBJ2-3; 8 nucleotides line up with TRBD2. This CDR3 region has 17 residues. The V gene's germline CDR1 is SGHVS and CDR2 FQNEAQ.

This clonotype showed up just a few times. The chain joins TRBV29-1 to TRBJ2-1; no clear D gene. The CDR3 covers 14 residues. Germline assignment: CDR1 SQVTM and CDR2 ANQGSEA. Here the CDR3 reads CREGGWSSYNEQFF. The CDR3 region has the DNA TGCAGGGAAGGTGGCTGGAGCTCCTACAATGAGCAGTTCTTC.

Written as DNA, the CDR3 is TGTGCCAGCAGCGTAGACGTACTAGCGGGAGGGGGGCAGTTCTTC. Encoded protein: CASSVDVLAGGGQFF. This rearrangement joins TRBV9 to TRBJ2-1; TRBD2 aligns across 13 bases. Germline CDR1 is SGDLS and CDR2 is YYNGEE. Germline trimming cut 0 bases from V and 12 bases from J; bases unmatched to any gene: 6. The CDR3 is 15 residues long.

This clonotype was seen a few times. The chain couples TRBV4-2 to TRBJ2-5; 8 bases line up with TRBD2. Germline-derived CDR1 and CDR2 are LGHNA and YNFKEQ. Germline trimming cut 1 base from V and 4 bases from J; bases unmatched to any gene: 5. This CDR3 comprises 15 residues. CDR3 protein: CASSQGRGGRETQYF. In DNA, the CDR3 is TGTGCCAGCAGCCAAGGACGGGGGGGCCGAGAGACCCAGTACTTC.

This clonotype was found a few times. This chain links TRBV28 with TRBJ1-4; D unclear. There are 14 residues in the CDR3. From germline, CDR1 is MDHEN and CDR2 SYDVKM. Trimming cost V 5 bases and J 8 bases, with 15 bases left between them. CDR3 bases: TGTGCCAGCAGTACCGCATCCGCGAGGGAAAAACTGTTTTTT. Translating gives CASSTASAREKLFF.

This clonotype occurred a few times. The junction differs from germline at one of its ends, possibly a read error. The chain recombines TRBV12-3 or TRBV12-4 with TRBJ2-3; perhaps TRBD1 as D (7 bases). This CDR3 region has 15 residues. As DNA, the CDR3 is TGTGCCAGCAGTTCCCAGGGGGGAACCACAGATGCGCAGTATTTT. Translated: CASSSQGGTTDAQYF.

The J gene is TRBJ2-3, the V gene TRBV7-9; tentative D call: TRBD1 (5 bases). The CDR3 is made up of 11 amino acids. CDR1 is SEHNR and CDR2 is FQNEAQ in the germline V gene (reference sequence). The V end was cut by 7 bases, the J end by 8 bases, with 10 bases between. CDR3 sequence: CASIRVGTQYF. In nucleotides, the CDR3 is TGTGCCAGCATCAGGGTCGGTACGCAGTATTTT.

The V call is TRBV18, the J call TRBJ1-1, with a weak D call TRBD1 (5 bases). Trimming pared 7 bases from V and 0 bases from J, leaving 12 bases between. The CDR3 has 14 amino acids. Germline CDR1 reads KGHSH; CDR2 reads LQKENI. Here the CDR3 DNA reads TGTGCCAGCTGTTCCCCGGGGCTGAACACTGAAGCTTTCTTT. Amino acid sequence: CASCSPGLNTEAFF.

This clonotype turned up a few times. The rearrangement uses TRBV12-3 or TRBV12-4 and TRBJ1-2, with 7 nucleotides matching TRBD1. CDR3 length: 14 amino acids. Trimming removed 6 bases from V and 1 base from J; junction bases left unmatched: 5. As DNA, the CDR3 is TGTGCCAGCAGCCGACGACAGGGTAACTATGGCTACACCTTC. Translated, it gives CASSRRQGNYGYTF.

This clonotype has a single count. The CDR3 loop is CASSLSRDSLTQEKLFF. CDR3 nucleotide sequence: TGTGCCAGCAGCTTATCCCGGGACTCACTGACTCAGGAAAAACTGTTTTTT. The genes are TRBV7-9 and TRBJ1-4; tentative D call: TRBD1 (5 bases). Trimming took 2 bases from V and 8 from J, leaving 21 bases between them. This CDR3 is built from 17 residues. Germline loops: CDR1 SEHNR, CDR2 FQNEAQ (reference sequence).

Only one count was recorded for this clonotype. The chain uses TRBV14 and TRBJ2-7; D might be TRBD2 (6 bases). The germline V gene has CDR1 SGHDN and CDR2 FVKESK. CDR3 length: 14 residues. The ends were cut back, 5 bases at V and 3 bases at J, with 14 bases in the middle. The CDR3 spells CASSLRLGSYEQYF. As DNA, the CDR3 is TGTGCCAGCAGCTTACGACTAGGTAGCTACGAGCAGTACTTC.

This clonotype was counted at least ten times. A read error may produce the germline difference seen at one junction end. V and J are TRBV7-9 and TRBJ2-1; 8 nucleotides line up with TRBD2. Germline loops: CDR1 SEHNR, CDR2 FQNEAQ (reference sequence). The CDR3 loop spans 12 amino acids. CDR3: CASRLAGPTRFF. CDR3 in DNA: TGTGCCAGCAGGTTAGCGGGGCCAACCCGGTTCTTC.

This clonotype was seen only a few times. This sequence joins TRBV12-3 or TRBV12-4 and TRBJ2-5, with 11 bases lining up with TRBD1. The CDR3 length is 12 residues. V shed 6 bases and J 11 bases; nucleotides not matched to a gene: 5. The CDR3 is CASRWGQGEQYF. CDR3 in DNA: TGTGCCAGCAGATGGGGACAGGGGGAGCAGTACTTC.

There are a few counts of this clonotype. This chain links TRBV4-2 with TRBJ2-7; D is perhaps TRBD1 (6 bases). Per the germline V gene, CDR1 is LGHNA and CDR2 is YNFKEQ. V was trimmed by 1 base and J by 2 bases, leaving 18 bases between them. This CDR3 spans 17 amino acids. The DNA for the CDR3 is TGTGCCAGCAGCCAAGTCCGAAAGGGGACAAAGACCTACGAGCAGTACTTC. It yields the protein CASSQVRKGTKTYEQYF.

In the case of this clonotype: Just one base apart from a much larger clone, this may be a read error. The gene calls are TRBV20-1 and TRBJ2-7; D is uncertain. In germline, CDR1 is DFQATT, CDR2 SNEGSKA (reference sequence). The CDR3 has 13 amino acids. V dropped 0 bases and J dropped 3 bases, with 9 bases sitting between them. This CDR3 is CSARDGTCYEQYF. The DNA for the CDR3 is TGCAGTGCTAGAGATGGTACATGCTACGAGCAGTACTTC.

This clonotype was seen once. This rearrangement joins TRBV6-1 to TRBJ1-5, with D uncertain. The germline V and J ends were trimmed by 0 bases and 11 bases, with 14 bases remaining between them. The CDR3 spans 14 residues. Per germline, CDR1 MNHNS and CDR2 SASEGT. The CDR3 is CASSEANIRETQHF. CDR3 nucleotides: TGTGCCAGCAGTGAAGCAAACATCCGGGAAACCCAGCATTTT.

The table lists this clonotype with many counts. The chain recombines TRBV29-1 with TRBJ1-2, with 8 bases matching TRBD1. Germline loops: CDR1 SQVTM, CDR2 ANQGSEA. The CDR3 totals 13 residues. CDR3 DNA sequence: TGCAGGGGACCCGGGACAGGAATCTATGGCTACACCTTC. Its translation: CRGPGTGIYGYTF.

The table lists this clonotype with a few counts. This rearrangement joins TRBV20-1 to TRBJ2-7; D call uncertain. V was pared by 3 bases and J by 0 bases, with 6 bases between. Looked up from germline, CDR1 is DFQATT and CDR2 is SNEGSKA (reference sequence). The CDR3 sequence is 12 residues long. CDR3 sequence reads: CSASYSSYEQYF. DNA for the CDR3: TGCAGTGCTAGTTACAGCTCCTACGAGCAGTACTTC.

This clonotype was found a few times. The chain employs TRBV7-3 and TRBJ2-5; TRBD2 aligns across 8 bases. CDR3 length equals 14 residues. Trimming removed 6 bases from V and 4 bases from J; junction bases left unmatched: 7. The germline V gene has CDR1 SGHTA and CDR2 FQGTGA. This CDR3 is CASSARGGLETQYF. The CDR3 DNA sequence: TGTGCCAGCAGTGCCCGGGGGGGTCTAGAGACCCAGTACTTC.

The V call is TRBV5-6, the J call TRBJ2-1, with TRBD2 matching 12 bases. The CDR3 sequence is 16 residues long. Germline-derived CDR1 and CDR2 are SGHDT and YYEEEE. J gave up 6 bases and V 1 base, and 5 bases lay outside the gene matches. This chain's CDR3 is CASSLSRLAGVNEQFF. The CDR3 region has the DNA TGTGCCAGCAGCTTGTCGCGACTAGCGGGGGTCAATGAGCAGTTCTTC.

The sample holds a few counts of this clonotype. The chain carries TRBV5-1 and TRBJ2-5, with 11 nucleotides matching TRBD1. Germline values: CDR1 SGHRS, CDR2 YFSETQ. Trimming cost V 4 bases and J 4 bases; bases outside gene matches: 9. CDR3 length: 16 amino acids. The chain's CDR3 is CASSPLGTGGPETQYF. The CDR3 DNA reads TGCGCCAGCAGCCCCTTAGGGACAGGGGGGCCAGAGACCCAGTACTTC.

This clonotype was detected only a few times. This chain joins TRBV11-2 and TRBJ1-6; tentatively, D is TRBD1 (6 bases). There are 15 residues in the CDR3. Per germline, CDR1 SGHAT and CDR2 FQNNGV. The V end was cut by 3 bases, the J end by 6 bases, with 12 bases between. DNA of the CDR3: TGTGCCAGCAGCTTGCGGACAGCCTTTAATTCACCCCTCCACTTT. Its protein is CASSLRTAFNSPLHF.

This clonotype was found many times. The CDR3, as DNA: TGTGCCAGCAGCTTAGGGGGTAGCGGGGGCCAAGAGACCCAGTACTTC. Translation gives CASSLGGSGGQETQYF. The chain employs TRBV7-3 and TRBJ2-5, with TRBD2 identical over 9 bases. CDR3 length: 16 amino acids. CDR1 is SGHTA and CDR2 is FQGTGA in the germline V gene. J was trimmed by 1 base and V by 2 bases; bases with no gene match: 5. Full variable domain (missing parts from reference TRBV7-3 and TRBJ2-5): GAGVSQTPSNKVTEKGKYVELRCDPISGHTALYWYRQSLGQGPEFLIYFQGTGAADDSGLPNDRFFAVRPEGSVSTLKIQRTERGDSAVYLCASSLGGSGGQETQYFGPGTRLLVL.

The rearrangement joins TRBV7-9 to TRBJ1-3; 9 bases line up with TRBD1. Germline assignment: CDR1 SEHNR and CDR2 FQNEAQ (reference sequence). CDR3 length: 16 amino acids. The V segment lost 4 bases and the J segment 3 bases; nucleotides outside the gene matches: 7. This CDR3 is CASSSPGQGFGNTIYF. CDR3 in DNA: TGTGCCAGCAGCTCTCCGGGACAGGGTTTTGGAAACACCATATATTTT.

The chain employs TRBV20-1 and TRBJ2-5; 10 bases agree with TRBD2. The CDR3 length is 14 residues. With 3 bases clipped from V and 4 bases from J, the junction kept 5 bases outside the gene matches. CDR1 DFQATT and CDR2 SNEGSKA come from the germline V gene (reference sequence). CDR3 coding DNA: TGCAGTGCTAGCCAGCGGGGGGGCCCAGAGACCCAGTACTTC. It is translated as CSASQRGGPETQYF.

This sequence joins TRBV18 and TRBJ1-3; tentatively, D is TRBD1 (6 bases). The CDR3 sequence is 14 residues long. The ends were cut back, 5 bases at V and 6 bases at J, with 14 bases in the middle. Per the germline V gene, CDR1 is KGHSH and CDR2 is LQKENI. The CDR3 loop is CASSYRASLNTIYF. The CDR3 DNA reads TGTGCCAGCTCATACAGGGCGTCATTAAACACCATATATTTT.